The rows below give T cell receptor beta chains drawn from one sample of a study of blood T cell repertoires in COVID-19. Assay used: immunoSEQ multiplex PCR; TCRdb lists only in-frame clones, some missing. Seen here are 150,000 to 200,000 clones, approximately 90% observed once, and the top ten hold about 2.5%. Sequenced input: peripheral blood. The receptors here all came from a man younger than 35 with acute or convalescent COVID-19. Both conserved end residues are part of each CDR3. Fields, in order: V gene, clone size, J gene, D gene, CDR3 protein, CDR3 DNA. The D gene is left open where the match is weak. Clone size is given for some rows only: seen once, a few or many times, or a class if the clone is expanded.

V gene: TRBV12-5; clone size: NA; J gene: TRBJ1-1; D gene: NA; CDR3 protein: CASGFRENTEAFF; CDR3 DNA: TGTGCTAGTGGTTTTCGGGAGAACACTGAAGCTTTCTTT
V gene: TRBV28; clone size: NA; J gene: TRBJ1-2; D gene: TRBD1; CDR3 protein: CASSLQGANYGYTF; CDR3 DNA: TGTGCCAGCAGTCTACAGGGGGCGAACTATGGCTACACCTTC
V gene: TRBV4-1; clone size: once; J gene: TRBJ1-2; D gene: TRBD1; CDR3 protein: CASSQRDSPNYGYTF; CDR3 DNA: TGCGCCAGCAGCCAAAGGGACAGTCCTAACTATGGCTACACCTTC
V gene: TRBV7-2; clone size: once; J gene: TRBJ1-1; D gene: NA; CDR3 protein: CASSFWGRMNTEAFF; CDR3 DNA: TGTGCCAGCAGCTTCTGGGGGCGGATGAACACTGAAGCTTTCTTT
V gene: TRBV6-6; clone size: NA; J gene: TRBJ1-1; D gene: TRBD1; CDR3 protein: CATRRGQGGTEAFF; CDR3 DNA: TGTGCCACGCGACGAGGACAGGGAGGCACTGAAGCTTTCTTT
V gene: TRBV11-2; clone size: NA; J gene: TRBJ2-5; D gene: TRBD1; CDR3 protein: CASSLQGVDQYF; CDR3 DNA: TGTGCCAGCAGCCTCCAGGGGGTGGACCAGTACTTC
V gene: TRBV29-1; clone size: NA; J gene: TRBJ1-2; D gene: NA; CDR3 protein: CSGREEIGGYTF; CDR3 DNA: TGCAGCGGGCGAGAGGAAATCGGTGGCTACACCTTC
V gene: TRBV18; clone size: NA; J gene: TRBJ1-2; D gene: TRBD1; CDR3 protein: CASSPRDRGRPYGYTF; CDR3 DNA: TGTGCCAGCTCACCACGGGACAGGGGCCGACCTTATGGCTACACCTTC
V gene: TRBV28; clone size: NA; J gene: TRBJ1-4; D gene: NA; CDR3 protein: CASSLVGGGAGSNEKLFF; CDR3 DNA: TGTGCCAGCAGTTTAGTCGGGGGGGGCGCAGGATCTAATGAAAAACTGTTTTTT
V gene: TRBV4-2; clone size: NA; J gene: TRBJ2-1; D gene: TRBD2; CDR3 protein: CASSQDQGLAGPSSYNEQFF; CDR3 DNA: TGTGCCAGCAGCCAAGATCAAGGGCTAGCGGGACCTAGCTCCTACAATGAGCAGTTCTTC
V gene: TRBV3-1/TRBV3-2; clone size: NA; J gene: TRBJ1-1; D gene: NA; CDR3 protein: CASSHSQALSLTEAFF; CDR3 DNA: TGTGCCAGCAGCCATTCACAGGCTTTATCACTCACTGAAGCTTTCTTT
V gene: TRBV3-1/TRBV3-2; clone size: NA; J gene: TRBJ2-3; D gene: TRBD2; CDR3 protein: CASSPWEGLGTDTQYF; CDR3 DNA: TGTGCCAGCAGCCCATGGGAGGGCCTGGGGACAGATACGCAGTATTTT
V gene: TRBV9; clone size: NA; J gene: TRBJ1-5; D gene: NA; CDR3 protein: CASSPGQYSNQPQHF; CDR3 DNA: TGTGCCAGCAGCCCGGGACAATATAGCAATCAGCCCCAGCATTTT
V gene: TRBV10-3; clone size: once; J gene: TRBJ1-2; D gene: NA; CDR3 protein: CAIGQGYQDYGYTF; CDR3 DNA: TGTGCCATCGGTCAGGGTTATCAGGACTATGGCTACACCTTC
V gene: TRBV6-5; clone size: few; J gene: TRBJ2-7; D gene: TRBD2; CDR3 protein: CASGLAGAEEQYF; CDR3 DNA: TGTGCCAGCGGCCTAGCGGGAGCGGAAGAGCAGTACTTC
V gene: TRBV30; clone size: many; J gene: TRBJ1-2; D gene: NA; CDR3 protein: CAWSPGGSYYGYTF; CDR3 DNA: TGTGCCTGGAGTCCTGGGGGCAGCTACTATGGCTACACCTTC